This entry describes one T cell receptor (beta chain). The antigen is undetermined. Method: immunoSEQ multiplex PCR; TCRdb's copy keeps in-frame clones and lacks some. The table includes 100,000 to 150,000 clones, about four fifths detected once. The CDR3 length is 13 residues. Looked up from germline, CDR1 is SGHVS and CDR2 is FQNEAQ. V was trimmed by 6 bases and J by 0 bases, leaving 9 bases between them. This specimen belongs to a study of radiation and T cells in renal cell carcinoma. Study results and limitations: Without pretreatment biopsies, baseline tumor clonotype presence was undetermined. Top tumor clonotypes rose in blood 2 weeks post-radiation, then contracted.

Time point indicated: blood 2 weeks post-SBRT. Sample treatment: 15 Gy SBRT to primary tumor, nephrectomy 4 weeks later. This specimen was blood, taken from a patient whose treatment included radiotherapy and nephrectomy. The origin of this receptor is a man aged 50-59 years with renal cell carcinoma. The genes are TRBV7-8 and TRBJ2-7; D gene uncertain. CDR3 nucleotide sequence: TGTGCCAGCAGATCCGAGCCCTCCTACGAGCAGTACTTC. This translates into CASRSEPSYEQYF.